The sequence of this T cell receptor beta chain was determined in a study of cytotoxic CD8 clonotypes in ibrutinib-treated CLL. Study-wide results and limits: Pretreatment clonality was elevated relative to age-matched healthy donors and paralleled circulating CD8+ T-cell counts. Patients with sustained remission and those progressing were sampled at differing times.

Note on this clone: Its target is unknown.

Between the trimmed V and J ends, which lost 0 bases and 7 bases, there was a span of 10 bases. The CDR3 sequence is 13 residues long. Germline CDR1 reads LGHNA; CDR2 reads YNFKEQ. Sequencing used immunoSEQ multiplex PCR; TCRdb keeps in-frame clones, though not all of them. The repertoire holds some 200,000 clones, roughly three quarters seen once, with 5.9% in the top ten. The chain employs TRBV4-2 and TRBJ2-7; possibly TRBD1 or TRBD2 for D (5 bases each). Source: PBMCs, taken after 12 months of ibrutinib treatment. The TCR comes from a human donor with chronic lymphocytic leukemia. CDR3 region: CASSQEEGREQYF. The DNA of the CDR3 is TGTGCCAGCAGCCAAGAAGAGGGGCGGGAGCAGTACTTC.